This TCR beta chain originates from a study of cytomegalovirus exposure and HLA in healthy donors. PCR primers comprised 60 Vbeta and 13 Jbeta primers. Repertoires were generated with immunoSEQ multiplex PCR, while TCRdb's copy carries only in-frame clones and drops some. The table has some 120,000 clones, approximately 60% seen once. Remarks on this clone: What it binds is not known.

Study-wide points: Relative to the 666-donor mean, N-insertions were reportedly fewer in an Asian-associated ancestry cluster in a later analysis.

Per the germline V gene, CDR1 is MNHEY and CDR2 is SMNVEV (reference sequence). The CDR3 is 17 residues long. Trimming took off 2 bases at V and 5 bases at J, with 19 bases between the two ends. Sequencing used PBMCs. This clonotype was sampled from a woman in her 30s in good health and CMV-seronegative. The chain uses TRBV27 and TRBJ2-1, with D maybe TRBD1 (5 bases). The CDR3 DNA is TGTGCCAGCAGTTTAGCGCAGGGATTGAGGAGCGACAATGAGCAGTTCTTC. It translates to CASSLAQGLRSDNEQFF.